The 6 T cell receptor beta chains below come from one sample, sequenced in a study of molecular identifiers for immune sequencing clone quantification. TCRdb re-derived calls from the PCR reads in MiXCR, one entry per CDR3 protein. This sample carries approximately 680,000 distinct CDR3 sequences, less than 30% of them seen once, and the ten largest clones take 0.7% to 0.95%. Sample: naive CD8+ T cells from blood, with Jurkat cell RNA spiked in. Subset in this sample: FACS-sorted CD8+CD4-CCR7+CD45RA+ naive T cells. These receptors all come from a human donor in good health. Some libraries in this study had Jurkat cell RNA spiked in.

This clonotype was detected many times. The chain employs TRBV28 and TRBJ1-2; 9 bases align to TRBD1. The CDR3 has 17 residues. Germline loops: CDR1 MDHEN, CDR2 SYDVKM. With 3 bases clipped from V and 0 bases from J, the junction kept 8 bases outside the gene matches. The CDR3 here is CASSFITGGEANYGYTF. In DNA form, the CDR3 reads TGTGCCAGCAGTTTTATAACAGGGGGCGAAGCTAACTATGGCTACACCTTC.

This clonotype was detected ten times or more. The V call is TRBV4-3, the J call TRBJ2-7; possible D gene TRBD1, 6 bases. The CDR3 is 16 amino acids. The germline V gene encodes CDR1 LGHNA and CDR2 YSLEER. V lost 2 bases and J lost 4, with 18 bases in between. The CDR3 is CASSQSRTGIEYEQYF. In nucleotides, the CDR3 is TGCGCCAGCAGCCAATCGCGTACAGGGATAGAGTACGAGCAGTACTTC.

The chain carries TRBV7-2 and TRBJ2-7; 10 bases fit TRBD1. The V gene's germline CDR1 is SGHTA and CDR2 FQGNSA. J gave up 6 bases and V 5 bases, and 10 bases lay outside the gene matches. CDR3 size: 15 residues. The CDR3 bases are TGTGCCAGCAGCCCAGCAGGGACAGGGGCTTCCGAGCAGTACTTC. Encoded protein: CASSPAGTGASEQYF.

This clonotype occurred a few times. CDR3 in amino acids: CASMREYYEQYF. The CDR3, as DNA: TGTGCCAGCATGCGGGAGTACTACGAGCAGTACTTC. The chain couples TRBV6-2 or TRBV6-3 to TRBJ2-7, with TRBD2 matching 7 bases. CDR1 and CDR2 (germline): MNHEY, SVGEGT. Trimming took 7 bases from V and 3 from J; bases not matched to a gene: 3. The CDR3 is 12 residues long.

The V gene is TRBV5-4, the J gene TRBJ2-7; D not certain. Trimming removed 0 bases from V and 3 bases from J, with 10 bases in between. CDR1 is SGHNT, CDR2 YYREEE, per germline (reference sequence). This CDR3 contains 14 residues. CDR3 loop: CASSLDQHYYEQYF. The CDR3 DNA is TGTGCCAGCAGCTTGGACCAGCACTACTACGAGCAGTACTTC.

In this sample, this clonotype turned up many times. The chain is built from TRBV4-3 and TRBJ2-3; D is unresolved. This CDR3 is 17 amino acids long. In germline, CDR1 is LGHNA, CDR2 YSLEER. Trimming left V 7 bases short and J 0 bases short, with 20 bases between. CDR3 nucleotide sequence: TGCGCCAGCACCCCAAGTTGGCTGGCAACTAGCACAGATACGCAGTATTTT. As protein: CASTPSWLATSTDTQYF.